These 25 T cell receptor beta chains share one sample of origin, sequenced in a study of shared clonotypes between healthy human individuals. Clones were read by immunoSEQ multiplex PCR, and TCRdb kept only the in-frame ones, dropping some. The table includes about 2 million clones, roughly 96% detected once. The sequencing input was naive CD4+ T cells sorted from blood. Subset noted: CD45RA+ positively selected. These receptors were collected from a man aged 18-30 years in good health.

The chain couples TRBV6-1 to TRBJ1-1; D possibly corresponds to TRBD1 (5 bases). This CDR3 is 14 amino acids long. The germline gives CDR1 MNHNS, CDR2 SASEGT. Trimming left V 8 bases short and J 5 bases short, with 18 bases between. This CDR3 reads CASAKTDLQTEAFF. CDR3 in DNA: TGTGCCAGCGCGAAGACAGACCTCCAGACTGAAGCTTTCTTT.

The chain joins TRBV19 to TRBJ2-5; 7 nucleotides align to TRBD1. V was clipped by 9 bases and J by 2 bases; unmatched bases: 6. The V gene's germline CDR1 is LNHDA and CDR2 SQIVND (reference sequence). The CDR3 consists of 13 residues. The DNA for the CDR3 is TGTGCCAGCCGATACAGGGGTCAAGAGACCCAGTACTTC. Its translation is CASRYRGQETQYF.

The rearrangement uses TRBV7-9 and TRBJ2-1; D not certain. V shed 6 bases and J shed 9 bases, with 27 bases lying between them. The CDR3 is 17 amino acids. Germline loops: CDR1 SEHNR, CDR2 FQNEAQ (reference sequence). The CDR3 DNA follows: TGTGCCAGCAGACAATACCAATACAAGAAGAGCGCTACTGAGCAGTTCTTC. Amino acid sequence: CASRQYQYKKSATEQFF.

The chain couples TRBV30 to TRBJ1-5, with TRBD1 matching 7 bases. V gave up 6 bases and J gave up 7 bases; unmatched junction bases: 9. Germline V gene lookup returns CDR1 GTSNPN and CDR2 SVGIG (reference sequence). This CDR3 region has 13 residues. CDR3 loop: CACSGQEGQPQHF. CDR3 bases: TGTGCCTGCTCAGGACAGGAGGGACAGCCCCAGCATTTT. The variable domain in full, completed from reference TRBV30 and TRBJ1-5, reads SQTIHQWPATLVQPVGSPLSLECTVEGTSNPNLYWYRQAAGRGLQLLFYSVGIGQISSEVPQNLSASRPQDRQFILSSKKLLLSDSGFYLCACSGQEGQPQHFGDGTRLSIL.

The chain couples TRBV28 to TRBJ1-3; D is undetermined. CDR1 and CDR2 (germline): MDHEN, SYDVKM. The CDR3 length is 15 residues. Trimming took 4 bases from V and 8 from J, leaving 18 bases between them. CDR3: CASSSPPGKTDTIYF. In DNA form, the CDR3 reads TGTGCCAGCAGTTCGCCCCCGGGGAAGACGGACACCATATATTTT.

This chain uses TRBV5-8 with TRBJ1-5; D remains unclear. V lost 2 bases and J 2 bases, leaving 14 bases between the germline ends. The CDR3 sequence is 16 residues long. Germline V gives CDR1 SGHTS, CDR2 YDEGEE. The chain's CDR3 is CASSLAFGVGNQPQHF. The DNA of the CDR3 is TGTGCCAGCAGCTTAGCCTTCGGGGTCGGCAATCAGCCCCAGCATTTT.

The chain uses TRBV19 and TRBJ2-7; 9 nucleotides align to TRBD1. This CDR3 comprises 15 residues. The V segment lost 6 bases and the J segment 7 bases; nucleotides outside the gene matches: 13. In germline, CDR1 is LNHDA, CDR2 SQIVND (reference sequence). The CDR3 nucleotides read TGTGCCAGTAGCCTTCCCGGGACAGGGCCTAGAGAGCAGTACTTC. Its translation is CASSLPGTGPREQYF.

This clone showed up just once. The CDR3 coding sequence is TGTGCCATCAGTGGAGGGGGGGGTGGAGAGACCCAGTACTTC. Encoded protein: CAISGGGGGETQYF. The chain has TRBV10-3 and TRBJ2-5; tentatively, D is TRBD2 (7 bases). The V end lost 4 bases, the J end lost 4 bases, and 13 bases lay between the germline ends. CDR1 and CDR2 (germline): ENHRY, SYGVKD. CDR3 length: 14 residues.

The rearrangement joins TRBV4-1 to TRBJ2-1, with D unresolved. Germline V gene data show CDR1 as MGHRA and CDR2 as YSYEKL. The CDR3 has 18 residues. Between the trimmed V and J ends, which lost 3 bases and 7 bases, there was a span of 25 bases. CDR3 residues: CASSQDRLGADPENEQFF. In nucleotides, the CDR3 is TGCGCCAGCAGCCAGGACCGCTTAGGAGCAGACCCGGAAAATGAGCAGTTCTTC.

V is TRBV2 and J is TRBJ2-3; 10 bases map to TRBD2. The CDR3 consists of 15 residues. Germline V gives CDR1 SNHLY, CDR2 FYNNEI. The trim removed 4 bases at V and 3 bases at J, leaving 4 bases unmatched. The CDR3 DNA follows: TGTGCCAGCAGTGTCGCTAGCGGGGGAACAGATACGCAGTATTTT. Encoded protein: CASSVASGGTDTQYF. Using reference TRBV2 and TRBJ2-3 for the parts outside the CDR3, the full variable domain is EPEVTQTPSHQVTQMGQEVILRCVPISNHLYFYWYRQILGQKVEFLVSFYNNEISEKSEIFDDQFSVERPDGSNFTLKIRSTKLEDSAMYFCASSVASGGTDTQYFGPGTRLTVL.

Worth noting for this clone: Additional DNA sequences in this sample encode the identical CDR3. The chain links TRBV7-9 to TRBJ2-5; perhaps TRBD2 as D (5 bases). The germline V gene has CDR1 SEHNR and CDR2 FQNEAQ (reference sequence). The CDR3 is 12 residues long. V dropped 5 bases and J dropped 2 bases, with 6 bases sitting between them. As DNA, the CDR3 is TGTGCCAGCAGCCGGGATCAAGAGACCCAGTACTTC. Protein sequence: CASSRDQETQYF.

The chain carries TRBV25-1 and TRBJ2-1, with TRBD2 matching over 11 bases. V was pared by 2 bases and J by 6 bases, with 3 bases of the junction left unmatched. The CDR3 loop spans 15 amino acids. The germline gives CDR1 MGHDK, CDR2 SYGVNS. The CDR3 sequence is CASSEGTSGFNEQFF. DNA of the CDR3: TGTGCCAGCAGTGAAGGGACTAGCGGTTTCAATGAGCAGTTCTTC.

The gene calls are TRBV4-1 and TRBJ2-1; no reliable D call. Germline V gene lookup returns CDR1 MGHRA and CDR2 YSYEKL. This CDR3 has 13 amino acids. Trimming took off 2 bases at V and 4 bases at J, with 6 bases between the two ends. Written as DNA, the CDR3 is TGCGCCAGCAGCCAACTAGTTTACAATGAGCAGTTCTTC. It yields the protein CASSQLVYNEQFF.

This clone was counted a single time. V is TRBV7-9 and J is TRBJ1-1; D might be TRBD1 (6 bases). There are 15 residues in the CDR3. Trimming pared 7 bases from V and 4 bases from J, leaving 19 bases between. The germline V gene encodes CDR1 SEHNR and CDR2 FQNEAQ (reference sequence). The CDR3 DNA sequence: TGTGCCAGCACTAGAACGGGGGGCTTGGGCACTGAAGCTTTCTTT. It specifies CASTRTGGLGTEAFF.

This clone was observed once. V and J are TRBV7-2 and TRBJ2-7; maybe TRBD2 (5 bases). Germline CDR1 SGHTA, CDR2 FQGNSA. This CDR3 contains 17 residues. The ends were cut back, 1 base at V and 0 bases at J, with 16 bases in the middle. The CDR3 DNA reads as TGTGCCAGCAGCTTAGAAGCGGACGCCTTGTCCTCCTACGAGCAGTACTTC. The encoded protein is CASSLEADALSSYEQYF.

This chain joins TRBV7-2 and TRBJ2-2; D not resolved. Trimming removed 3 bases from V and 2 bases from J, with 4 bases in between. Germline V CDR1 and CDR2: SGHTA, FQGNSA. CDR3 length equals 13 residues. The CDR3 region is CASSFYNTGELFF. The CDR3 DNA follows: TGTGCCAGCAGCTTCTATAACACCGGGGAGCTGTTTTTT.

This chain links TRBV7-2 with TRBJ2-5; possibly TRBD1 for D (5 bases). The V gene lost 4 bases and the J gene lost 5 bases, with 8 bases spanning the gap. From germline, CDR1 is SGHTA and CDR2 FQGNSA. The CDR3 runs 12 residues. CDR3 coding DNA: TGTGCCAGCAGCTCCAGGGTGGAGACCCAGTACTTC. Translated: CASSSRVETQYF.

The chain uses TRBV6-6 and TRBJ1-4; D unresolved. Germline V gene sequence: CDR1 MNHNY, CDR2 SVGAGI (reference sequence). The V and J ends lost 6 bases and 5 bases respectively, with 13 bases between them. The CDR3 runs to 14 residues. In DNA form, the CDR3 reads TGTGCCAGCAGCGGACCGCACCTCAATGAAAAACTGTTTTTT. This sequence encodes CASSGPHLNEKLFF.

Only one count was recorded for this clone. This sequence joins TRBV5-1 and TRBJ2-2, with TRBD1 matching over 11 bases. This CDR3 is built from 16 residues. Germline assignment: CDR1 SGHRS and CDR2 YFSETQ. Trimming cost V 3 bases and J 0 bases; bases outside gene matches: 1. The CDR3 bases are TGCGCCAGCAGCTCGGGACAGGGGGCGAACACCGGGGAGCTGTTTTTT. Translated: CASSSGQGANTGELFF.

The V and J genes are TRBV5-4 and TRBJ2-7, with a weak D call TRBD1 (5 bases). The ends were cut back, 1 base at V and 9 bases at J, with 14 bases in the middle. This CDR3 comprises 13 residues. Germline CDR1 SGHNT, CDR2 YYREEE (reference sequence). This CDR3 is CASSLNRTPPQYF. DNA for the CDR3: TGTGCCAGCAGCTTGAACAGGACGCCACCGCAGTACTTC.

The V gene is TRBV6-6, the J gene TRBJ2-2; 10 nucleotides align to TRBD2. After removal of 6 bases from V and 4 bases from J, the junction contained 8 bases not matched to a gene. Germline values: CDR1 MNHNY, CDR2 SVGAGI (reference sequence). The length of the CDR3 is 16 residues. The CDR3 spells CASRGGTSAFTGELFF. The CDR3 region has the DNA TGTGCCAGCAGGGGAGGGACTAGCGCATTCACCGGGGAGCTGTTTTTT.

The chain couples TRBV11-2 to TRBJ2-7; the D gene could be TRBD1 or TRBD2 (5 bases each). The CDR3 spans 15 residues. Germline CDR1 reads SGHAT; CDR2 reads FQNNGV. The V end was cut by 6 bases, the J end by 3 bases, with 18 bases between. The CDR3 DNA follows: TGTGCCAGCAGTACATCGCCGGGGCCGGTCTACGAGCAGTACTTC. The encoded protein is CASSTSPGPVYEQYF.

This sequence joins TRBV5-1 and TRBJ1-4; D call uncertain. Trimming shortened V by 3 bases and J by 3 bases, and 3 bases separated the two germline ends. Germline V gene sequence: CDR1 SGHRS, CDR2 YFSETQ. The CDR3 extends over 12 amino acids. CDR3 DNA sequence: TGCGCCAGCAGCTATTCTAATGAAAAACTGTTTTTT. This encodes CASSYSNEKLFF.

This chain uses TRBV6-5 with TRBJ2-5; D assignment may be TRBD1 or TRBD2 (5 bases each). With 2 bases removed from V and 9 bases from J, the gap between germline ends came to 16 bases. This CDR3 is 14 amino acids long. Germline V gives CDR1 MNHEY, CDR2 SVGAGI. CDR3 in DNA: TGTGCCAGCAGTTACGGCTACACTTTGGGGGCCCAGTACTTC. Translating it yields CASSYGYTLGAQYF.

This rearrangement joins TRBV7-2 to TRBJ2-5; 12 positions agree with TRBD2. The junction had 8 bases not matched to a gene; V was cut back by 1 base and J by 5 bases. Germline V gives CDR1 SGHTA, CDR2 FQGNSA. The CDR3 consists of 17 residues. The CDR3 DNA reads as TGTGCCAGCAGCTTAGTTGCTAGCGGGAGGGTGCGGGAGACCCAGTACTTC. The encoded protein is CASSLVASGRVRETQYF.